Listed here are 23 T cell receptor beta chains from one sample, sequenced in a study of blood T cell repertoires in COVID-19. The table came from immunoSEQ multiplex PCR; TCRdb's copy has only in-frame clones and leaves some out. The sample has about 120,000 clones, around 86% seen once. Sequenced: peripheral blood. Receptor source: a woman aged 80 or over with acute or convalescent COVID-19.

V gene TRBV6-2 or TRBV6-3 combines with J gene TRBJ1-4; TRBD1 agrees at 7 bases. The ends lost 2 bases at V and 6 bases at J; junction bases unmatched: 9. The CDR3 is 16 amino acids. Germline CDR1 MNHEY, CDR2 SVGEGT. This chain's CDR3 is CASSYTRTGVDEKLFF. DNA for the CDR3: TGTGCCAGCAGTTACACCCGTACAGGGGTAGATGAAAAACTGTTTTTT.

This clone has only one observation. This sequence joins TRBV6-5 and TRBJ1-6; 8 bases are shared with TRBD1. J was trimmed by 11 bases and V by 5 bases; bases with no gene match: 5. The CDR3 totals 13 residues. CDR1 MNHEY and CDR2 SVGAGI come from the germline V gene. This chain's CDR3 is CASSKDRVPPLHF. CDR3 DNA sequence: TGTGCCAGCAGTAAGGACAGGGTGCCACCCCTCCACTTT.

The chain is built from TRBV5-1 and TRBJ1-1; the D gene is possibly TRBD1 (6 bases). Trimming took 4 bases from V and 0 from J, leaving 10 bases between them. The CDR3 covers 14 residues. In germline, CDR1 is SGHRS, CDR2 YFSETQ. In DNA form, the CDR3 reads TGCGCCAGCAGCAGGGACAACATGAACACTGAAGCTTTCTTT. This encodes CASSRDNMNTEAFF. The variable domain in full, completed from reference TRBV5-1 and TRBJ1-1, reads KAGVTQTPRYLIKTRGQQVTLSCSPISGHRSVSWYQQTPGQGLQFLFEYFSETQRNKGNFPGRFSGRQFSNSRSEMNVSTLELGDSALYLCASSRDNMNTEAFFGQGTRLTVV.

The chain employs TRBV7-2 and TRBJ2-1, with D possibly TRBD2 on 5 matching bases. Trimming stripped 1 base from V and 5 bases from J, with 9 bases between. The CDR3 loop spans 14 amino acids. CDR1 is SGHTA, CDR2 FQGNSA, per germline. CDR3 amino acids: CASSLVPGNNEQFF. The CDR3 region has the DNA TGTGCCAGCAGCTTAGTACCGGGAAACAATGAGCAGTTCTTC.

This clone was observed a handful of times. The chain carries TRBV19 and TRBJ1-2; perhaps TRBD1 as D (6 bases). This CDR3 contains 15 residues. The germline V and J ends were trimmed by 11 bases and 8 bases, with 27 bases remaining between them. Germline CDR1 reads LNHDA; CDR2 reads SQIVND (reference sequence). CDR3 in amino acids: CARGGADVLVRGYTF. Here the CDR3 DNA reads TGTGCCCGGGGGGGGGCGGATGTTCTAGTGCGGGGCTACACCTTC.

This clone was seen a few times. The chain carries TRBV28 and TRBJ1-1; D unresolved. The germline V gene has CDR1 MDHEN and CDR2 SYDVKM. V lost 7 bases, J lost 9 bases, and 18 bases lay in between. The CDR3 runs to 13 residues. The CDR3 is CASIPPTGRKAFF. The CDR3 DNA is TGTGCCAGCATTCCCCCGACTGGGAGGAAAGCTTTCTTT.

V usage is TRBV13 and J usage is TRBJ1-2, with D possibly matching TRBD1 (6 bases). Trimming shortened V by 5 bases and J by 4 bases, and 11 bases separated the two germline ends. The CDR3 has 13 amino acids. Germline lookup yields CDR1 PRHDT and CDR2 FYEKMQ (reference sequence). CDR3 amino acids: CASSAGQSYGYTF. CDR3 nucleotides: TGTGCCAGCAGCGCCGGACAGAGCTATGGCTACACCTTC.

The V call is TRBV2, the J call TRBJ1-1; D not resolved. V shed 7 bases and J shed 0 bases, with 9 bases lying between them. The CDR3 covers 13 residues. Germline V gene lookup returns CDR1 SNHLY and CDR2 FYNNEI. DNA for the CDR3: TGTGCCAGCAAGGAGAATCTGAACACTGAAGCTTTCTTT. It is translated as CASKENLNTEAFF.

The gene calls are TRBV19 and TRBJ1-2; D gene unclear. With 6 bases removed from V and 7 bases from J, the gap between germline ends came to 9 bases. This CDR3 has 11 amino acids. Germline assignment: CDR1 LNHDA and CDR2 SQIVND (reference sequence). The CDR3 nucleotides are TGTGCCAGTAGGAAGTCGGGTGGCTACACCTTC. This gives the protein CASRKSGGYTF.

The gene calls are TRBV5-5 and TRBJ1-1; possible D gene TRBD1, 6 bases. Germline V gene data show CDR1 as SGHKS and CDR2 as YYEKEE (reference sequence). Trimming cost V 6 bases and J 4 bases, with 22 bases left between them. The CDR3 length is 16 residues. CDR3 loop: CASNPMGIQGITEAFF. CDR3 coding DNA: TGTGCCAGCAACCCCATGGGGATACAGGGTATCACTGAAGCTTTCTTT.

The chain is built from TRBV11-3 and TRBJ2-3; TRBD1 agrees at 7 bases. Trimming removed 4 bases from V and 3 bases from J; junction bases left unmatched: 7. Germline V gene sequence: CDR1 SGHNT, CDR2 YENEEA. This CDR3 region has 15 residues. The CDR3 DNA follows: TGTGCCAGCAGCTCCGGTGGGACAGTAACAGATACGCAGTATTTT. Residues: CASSSGGTVTDTQYF.

The V gene is TRBV28, the J gene TRBJ1-6; 10 nucleotides align to TRBD1. The V segment lost 2 bases and the J segment 8 bases; nucleotides outside the gene matches: 6. The CDR3 has 16 amino acids. Germline CDR1 is MDHEN and CDR2 is SYDVKM. CDR3 bases: TGTGCCAGCAGTTTAGCCGGGACAGGGGTACATTCACCCCTCCACTTT. Translated: CASSLAGTGVHSPLHF. Based on the CDR3 plus reference TRBV28 and TRBJ1-6, the full variable domain is DVKVTQSSRYLVKRTGEKVFLECVQDMDHENMFWYRQDPGLGLRLIYFSYDVKMKEKGDIPEGYSVSREKKERFSLILESASTNQTSMYLCASSLAGTGVHSPLHFGNGTRLTVT.

The rearrangement links TRBV18 to TRBJ2-1; 8 bases line up with TRBD2. The V segment lost 3 bases and the J segment 9 bases; nucleotides outside the gene matches: 7. The CDR3 length is 14 residues. CDR1 is KGHSH, CDR2 LQKENI, per germline. Here the CDR3 reads CASSPTGTRGEQFF. The CDR3 DNA follows: TGTGCCAGCTCACCTACCGGGACTAGGGGTGAGCAGTTCTTC.

The V gene is TRBV27, the J gene TRBJ2-3, with 7 bases matching TRBD1. Trimming cost V 2 bases and J 7 bases; bases outside gene matches: 6. This CDR3 spans 14 amino acids. CDR1 and CDR2 from the germline V gene are MNHEY and SMNVEV (reference sequence). The CDR3 sequence is CASSLRGGENTQYF. CDR3 bases: TGTGCCAGCAGTTTACGAGGGGGCGAAAATACGCAGTATTTT.

This clone was seen once. The J gene is TRBJ2-1, the V gene TRBV7-2, with 14 positions matching TRBD2. Germline CDR1 and CDR2: SGHTA and FQGNSA. The CDR3 totals 16 residues. V was clipped by 6 bases and J by 3 bases; unmatched bases: 4. In DNA, the CDR3 is TGTGCCAGCAGAAGGACTAGCGGGGGGCTCTACAATGAGCAGTTCTTC. Protein product: CASRRTSGGLYNEQFF.

This rearrangement joins TRBV7-2 to TRBJ2-6; D might be TRBD1 (5 bases). CDR3 length equals 15 residues. Trimming pared 1 base from V and 5 bases from J, leaving 9 bases between. In germline, CDR1 is SGHTA, CDR2 FQGNSA. The CDR3 nucleotides read TGTGCCAGCAGCTTAGGTCAGGGATGGGCCAACGTCCTGACTTTC. Translation gives CASSLGQGWANVLTF.

The chain uses TRBV5-1 and TRBJ1-2; 7 nucleotides match TRBD1. The CDR3 spans 16 residues. The junction had 12 bases not matched to a gene; V was cut back by 0 bases and J by 7 bases. CDR1 and CDR2 from the germline V gene are SGHRS and YFSETQ. The CDR3 region is CASSLAAKTGVGGYTF. DNA of the CDR3: TGCGCCAGCAGCTTGGCGGCTAAAACAGGGGTCGGTGGCTACACCTTC.

This chain joins TRBV19 and TRBJ2-5, with D perhaps matching TRBD1 (6 bases). The germline CDR1 and CDR2 sequences are LNHDA and SQIVND (reference sequence). CDR3 size: 12 residues. V was shortened by 5 bases and J by 4 bases, with 8 bases between the two germline ends. The CDR3, as DNA: TGTGCCAGTAGTCAGGGGTCAGAGACCCAGTACTTC. Protein product: CASSQGSETQYF.

In this sample, this clone turned up many times. V and J are TRBV9 and TRBJ1-1; 7 nucleotides match TRBD1. Trimming at V came to 0 bases and at J to 2 bases, leaving 4 bases not matched to a gene. The CDR3 has 15 amino acids. CDR1 and CDR2 from the germline V gene are SGDLS and YYNGEE. Here the CDR3 reads CASSVGSGGNTEAFF. The CDR3 coding sequence is TGTGCCAGCAGCGTAGGTTCAGGGGGAAACACTGAAGCTTTCTTT.

The chain uses TRBV4-2 and TRBJ2-7; 8 nucleotides line up with TRBD1. The CDR3 loop spans 15 amino acids. Looked up from germline, CDR1 is LGHNA and CDR2 is YNFKEQ. V lost 5 bases to trimming and J lost 2 bases; unmatched junction nucleotides: 8. The CDR3, as DNA: TGTGCCAGCAGCGACGACAGGGGTAAGGCCTACGAGCAGTACTTC. Its translation is CASSDDRGKAYEQYF.

The chain couples TRBV4-3 to TRBJ1-1; no clear D gene. The germline V gene encodes CDR1 LGHNA and CDR2 YSLEER. The CDR3 has 14 residues. The V end lost 3 bases, the J end lost 5 bases, and 13 bases lay between the germline ends. This chain's CDR3 is CASSHKRRETEAFF. CDR3 DNA: TGCGCCAGCAGCCACAAAAGGAGGGAGACTGAAGCTTTCTTT.

This rearrangement joins TRBV19 to TRBJ1-1; the D gene is possibly TRBD1 (5 bases). The V and J ends lost 3 bases and 0 bases respectively, with 20 bases between them. The germline CDR1 and CDR2 sequences are LNHDA and SQIVND (reference sequence). The CDR3 runs 18 residues. The CDR3 region has the DNA TGTGCCAGTAGTATCTATATCGGAGGGGCCGTAGTGAACACTGAAGCTTTCTTT. Protein sequence: CASSIYIGGAVVNTEAFF.

The V call is TRBV7-2, the J call TRBJ1-3; 10 bases align to TRBD1. The ends lost 5 bases at V and 1 base at J; junction bases unmatched: 8. The CDR3 loop spans 17 amino acids. Germline V lookup: CDR1 SGHTA, CDR2 FQGNSA. The CDR3: CASSPGQGSASGNTIYF. Here the CDR3 DNA reads TGTGCCAGCAGCCCGGGACAGGGGTCGGCGTCTGGAAACACCATATATTTT.